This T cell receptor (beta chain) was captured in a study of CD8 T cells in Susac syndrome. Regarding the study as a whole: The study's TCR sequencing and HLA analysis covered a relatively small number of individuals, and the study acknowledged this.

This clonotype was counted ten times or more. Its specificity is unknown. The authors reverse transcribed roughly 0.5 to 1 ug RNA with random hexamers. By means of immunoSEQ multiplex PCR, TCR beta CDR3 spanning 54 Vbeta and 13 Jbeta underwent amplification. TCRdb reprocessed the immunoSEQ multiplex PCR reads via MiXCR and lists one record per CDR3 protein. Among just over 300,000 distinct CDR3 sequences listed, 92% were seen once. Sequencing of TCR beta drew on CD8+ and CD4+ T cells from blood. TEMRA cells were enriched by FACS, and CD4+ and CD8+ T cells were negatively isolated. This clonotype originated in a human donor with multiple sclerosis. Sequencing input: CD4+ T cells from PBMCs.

The CDR3 bases are TGTGCCAGCAGTTTGGCGGGGGGTGGAGAGACCCAGTACTTC. Translated, it gives CASSLAGGGETQYF. The chain links TRBV7-2 to TRBJ2-5; 8 bases agree with TRBD2. This CDR3 has 14 amino acids. V was pared by 6 bases and J by 4 bases, with 7 bases of the junction left unmatched. The germline gives CDR1 SGHTA, CDR2 FQGNSA.